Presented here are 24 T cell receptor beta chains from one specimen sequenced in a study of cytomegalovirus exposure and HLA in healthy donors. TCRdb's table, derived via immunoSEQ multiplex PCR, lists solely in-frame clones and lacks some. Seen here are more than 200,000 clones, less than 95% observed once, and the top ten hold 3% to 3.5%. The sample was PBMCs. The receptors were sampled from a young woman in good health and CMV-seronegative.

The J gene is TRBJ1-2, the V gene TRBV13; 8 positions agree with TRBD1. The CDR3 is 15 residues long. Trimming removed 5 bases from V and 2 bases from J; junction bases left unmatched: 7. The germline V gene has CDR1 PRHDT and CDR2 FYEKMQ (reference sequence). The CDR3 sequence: CASSIRQGRNYGYTF. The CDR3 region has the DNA TGTGCCAGCAGCATAAGACAGGGGAGAAACTATGGCTACACCTTC. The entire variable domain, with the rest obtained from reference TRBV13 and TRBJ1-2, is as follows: AAGVIQSPRHLIKEKRETATLKCYPIPRHDTVYWYQQGPGQDPQFLISFYEKMQSDKGSIPDRFSAQQFSDYHSELNMSSLELGDSALYFCASSIRQGRNYGYTFGSGTRLTVV.

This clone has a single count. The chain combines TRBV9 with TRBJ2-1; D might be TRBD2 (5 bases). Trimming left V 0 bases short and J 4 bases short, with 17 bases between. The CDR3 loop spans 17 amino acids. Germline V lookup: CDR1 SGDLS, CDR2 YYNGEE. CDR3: CASSVDTLVGGYNEQFF. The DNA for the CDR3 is TGTGCCAGCAGCGTAGACACCTTAGTAGGAGGATACAATGAGCAGTTCTTC. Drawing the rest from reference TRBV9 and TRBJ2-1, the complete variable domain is DSGVTQTPKHLITATGQRVTLRCSPRSGDLSVYWYQQSLDQGLQFLIQYYNGEERAKGNILERFSAQQFPDLHSELNLSSLELGDSALYFCASSVDTLVGGYNEQFFGPGTRLTVL.

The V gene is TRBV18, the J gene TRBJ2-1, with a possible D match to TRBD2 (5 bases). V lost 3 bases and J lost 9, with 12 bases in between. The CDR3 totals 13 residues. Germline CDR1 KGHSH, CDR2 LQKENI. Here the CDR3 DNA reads TGTGCCAGCTCACCGCGGAACGAGGGTGAGCAGTTCTTC. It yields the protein CASSPRNEGEQFF.

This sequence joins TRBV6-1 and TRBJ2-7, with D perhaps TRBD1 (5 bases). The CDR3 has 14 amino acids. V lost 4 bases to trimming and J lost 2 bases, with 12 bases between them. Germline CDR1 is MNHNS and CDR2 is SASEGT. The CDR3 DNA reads TGTGCCAGCAGTGTGACAGTTGACACCTACGAGCAGTACTTC. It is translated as CASSVTVDTYEQYF.

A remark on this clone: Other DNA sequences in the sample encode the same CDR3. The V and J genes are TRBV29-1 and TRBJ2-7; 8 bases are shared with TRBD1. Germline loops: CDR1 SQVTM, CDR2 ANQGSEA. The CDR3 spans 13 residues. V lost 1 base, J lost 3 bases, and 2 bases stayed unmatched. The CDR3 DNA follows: TGCAGCGTTGAAGGGACAGGGATCTACGAGCAGTACTTC. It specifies CSVEGTGIYEQYF.

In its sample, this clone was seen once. CDR3 region: CASSPRKVDSSGANVLTF. The CDR3 nucleotides are TGTGCCAGCTCACCACGTAAGGTTGACAGCTCTGGGGCCAACGTCCTGACTTTC. The chain combines TRBV18 with TRBJ2-6; weak D call: TRBD1 (5 bases). Germline lookup yields CDR1 KGHSH and CDR2 LQKENI. CDR3 length equals 18 residues. Trimming shortened V by 1 base and J by 0 bases, and 13 bases separated the two germline ends.

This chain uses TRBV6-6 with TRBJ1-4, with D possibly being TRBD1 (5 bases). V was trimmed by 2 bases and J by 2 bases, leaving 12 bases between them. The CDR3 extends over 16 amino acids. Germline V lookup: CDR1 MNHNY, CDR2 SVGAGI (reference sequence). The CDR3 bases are TGTGCCAGCAGTTACGCTGGGGGGGGGACTAATGAAAAACTGTTTTTT. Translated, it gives CASSYAGGGTNEKLFF.

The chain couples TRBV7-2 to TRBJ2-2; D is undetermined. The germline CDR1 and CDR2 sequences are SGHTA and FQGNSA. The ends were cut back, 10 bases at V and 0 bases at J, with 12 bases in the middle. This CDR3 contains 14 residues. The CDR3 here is CATRMKPNTGELFF. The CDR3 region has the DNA TGTGCCACCCGGATGAAGCCGAACACCGGGGAGCTGTTTTTT. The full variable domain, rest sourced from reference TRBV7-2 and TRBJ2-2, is GAGVSQSPSNKVTEKGKDVELRCDPISGHTALYWYRQSLGQGLEFLIYFQGNSAPDKSGLPSDRFSAERTGGSVSTLTIQRTQQEDSAVYLCATRMKPNTGELFFGEGSRLTVL.

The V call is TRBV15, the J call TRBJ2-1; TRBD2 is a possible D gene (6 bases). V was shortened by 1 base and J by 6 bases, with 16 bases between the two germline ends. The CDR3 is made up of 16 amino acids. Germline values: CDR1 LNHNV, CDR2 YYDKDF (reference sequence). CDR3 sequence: CATSRVRENGFNEQFF. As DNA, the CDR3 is TGTGCCACCAGCAGAGTCCGGGAGAACGGGTTCAATGAGCAGTTCTTC.

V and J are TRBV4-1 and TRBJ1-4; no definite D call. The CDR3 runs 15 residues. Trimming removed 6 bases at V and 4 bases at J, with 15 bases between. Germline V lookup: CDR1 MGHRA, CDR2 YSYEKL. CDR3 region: CASRLFGLINEKLFF. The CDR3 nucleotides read TGCGCCAGCAGACTCTTTGGACTGATTAATGAAAAACTGTTTTTT.

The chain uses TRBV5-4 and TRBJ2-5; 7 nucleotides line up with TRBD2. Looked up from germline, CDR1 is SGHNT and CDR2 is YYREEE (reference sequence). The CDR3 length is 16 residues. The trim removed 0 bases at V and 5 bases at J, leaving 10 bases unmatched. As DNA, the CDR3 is TGTGCCAGCAGCTTGGTTGGAGGCGGGAGTAAGGAGACCCAGTACTTC. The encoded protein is CASSLVGGGSKETQYF.

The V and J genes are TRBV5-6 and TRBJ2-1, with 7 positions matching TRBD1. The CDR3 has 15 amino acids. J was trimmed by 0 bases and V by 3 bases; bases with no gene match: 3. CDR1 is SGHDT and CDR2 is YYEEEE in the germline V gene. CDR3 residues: CASSSDRSSYNEQFF. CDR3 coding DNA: TGTGCCAGCAGCTCGGACAGGAGCTCCTACAATGAGCAGTTCTTC.

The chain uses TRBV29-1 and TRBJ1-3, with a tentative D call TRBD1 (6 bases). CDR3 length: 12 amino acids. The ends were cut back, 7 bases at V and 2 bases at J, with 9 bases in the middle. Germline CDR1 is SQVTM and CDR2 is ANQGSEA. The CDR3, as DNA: TGCAGCGCAGGGGATCCTGGAAACACCATATATTTT. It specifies CSAGDPGNTIYF.

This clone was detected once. The CDR3 region is CASSDSGGSGQPQHF. The CDR3 nucleotides are TGTGCCAGCAGTGACTCAGGGGGCTCGGGTCAGCCCCAGCATTTT. The chain combines TRBV6-1 with TRBJ1-5; TRBD1 matches 8 bases. V lost 3 bases and J lost 6; bases outside the gene matches: 7. CDR1 and CDR2 from the germline V gene are MNHNS and SASEGT. The CDR3 contains 15 residues.

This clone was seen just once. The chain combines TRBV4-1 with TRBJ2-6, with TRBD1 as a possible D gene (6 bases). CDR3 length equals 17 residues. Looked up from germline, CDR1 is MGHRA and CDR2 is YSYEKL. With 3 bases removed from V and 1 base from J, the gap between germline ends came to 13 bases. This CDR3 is CASSHRLQGSGANVLTF. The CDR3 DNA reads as TGCGCCAGCAGCCATAGACTACAGGGTTCTGGGGCCAACGTCCTGACTTTC.

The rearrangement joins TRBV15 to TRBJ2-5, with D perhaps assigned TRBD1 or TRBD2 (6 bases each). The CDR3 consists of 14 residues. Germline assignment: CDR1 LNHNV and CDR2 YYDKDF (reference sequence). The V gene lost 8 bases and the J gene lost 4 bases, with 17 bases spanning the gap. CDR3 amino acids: CATGGGPRGETQYF. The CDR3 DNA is TGTGCCACCGGAGGGGGGCCGAGGGGAGAGACCCAGTACTTC.

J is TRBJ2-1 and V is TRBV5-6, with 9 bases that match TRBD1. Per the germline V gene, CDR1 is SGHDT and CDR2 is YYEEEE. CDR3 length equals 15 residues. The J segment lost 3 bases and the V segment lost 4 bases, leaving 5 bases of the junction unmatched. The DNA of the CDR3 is TGTGCCAGCAGCGCCGGGACAGGGAACTACAATGAGCAGTTCTTC. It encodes CASSAGTGNYNEQFF.

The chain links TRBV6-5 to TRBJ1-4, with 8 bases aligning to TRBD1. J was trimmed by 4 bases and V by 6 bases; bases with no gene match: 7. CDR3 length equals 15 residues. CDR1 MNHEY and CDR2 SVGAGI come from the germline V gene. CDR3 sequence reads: CASSVWTGNNEKLFF. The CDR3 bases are TGTGCCAGCAGCGTCTGGACAGGGAATAATGAAAAACTGTTTTTT.

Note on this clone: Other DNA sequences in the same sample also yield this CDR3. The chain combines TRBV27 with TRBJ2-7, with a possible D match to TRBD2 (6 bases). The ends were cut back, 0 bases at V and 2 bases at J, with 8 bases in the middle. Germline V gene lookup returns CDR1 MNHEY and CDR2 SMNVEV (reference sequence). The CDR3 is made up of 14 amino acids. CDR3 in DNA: TGTGCCAGCAGTTTATCGGGACTCCCCTACGAGCAGTACTTC. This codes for CASSLSGLPYEQYF.

As DNA, the CDR3 is TGTGCCAGTAGTGACCGGGACAGCCTCAATCAGCCCCAGCATTTT. Translated, it gives CASSDRDSLNQPQHF. V is TRBV19 and J is TRBJ1-5; 7 bases are shared with TRBD1. V shed 5 bases and J 3 bases; nucleotides not matched to a gene: 7. Germline V gives CDR1 LNHDA, CDR2 SQIVND (reference sequence). There are 15 residues in the CDR3.

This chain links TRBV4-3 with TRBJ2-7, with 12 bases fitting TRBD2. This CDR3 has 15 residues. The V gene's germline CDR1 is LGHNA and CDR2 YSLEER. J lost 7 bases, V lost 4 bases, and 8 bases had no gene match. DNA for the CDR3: TGCGCCAGCAGCCGATGGACTAGCGGGATCGGGGAGCAGTACTTC. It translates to CASSRWTSGIGEQYF.

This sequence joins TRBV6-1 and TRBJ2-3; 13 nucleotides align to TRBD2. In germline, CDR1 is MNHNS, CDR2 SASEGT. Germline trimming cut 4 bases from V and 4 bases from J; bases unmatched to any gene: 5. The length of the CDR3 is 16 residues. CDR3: CASSATSGRASDTQYF. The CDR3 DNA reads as TGTGCCAGCAGTGCAACTAGCGGGAGGGCGTCAGATACGCAGTATTTT.

In nucleotides, the CDR3 is TGTGCCAGCAGTTCGACTAGCGGGACACAAGAGACCCAGTACTTC. It yields the protein CASSSTSGTQETQYF. The chain is built from TRBV2 and TRBJ2-5, with TRBD2 matching over 11 bases. The V segment lost 5 bases and the J segment 2 bases; nucleotides outside the gene matches: 4. This CDR3 comprises 15 residues. The germline gives CDR1 SNHLY, CDR2 FYNNEI.

The CDR3 DNA sequence: TGTGCCAGTATTGGCGGAACCTACGAGCAGTACTTC. It encodes CASIGGTYEQYF. The chain is built from TRBV19 and TRBJ2-7; D is unclear. The CDR3 has 12 amino acids. V dropped 7 bases and J dropped 2 bases, with 9 bases sitting between them. Germline V gives CDR1 LNHDA, CDR2 SQIVND (reference sequence).